The 16 T cell receptor beta chains below all came from one sample that was sequenced in a study of T cells in tuberculosis. The assay was immunoSEQ multiplex PCR, and TCRdb's table has in-frame clones only and misses some. This sample yields more than 35,000 clones, of which almost 95% are seen a single time; about 12% belongs to the top ten. Material for sequencing was PBMCs. The receptors derive from a donor aged 10-29 years with latent tuberculosis or without tuberculosis infection. Some clones in this sample may be carry-over from other donors' samples.

V and J are TRBV9 and TRBJ2-3; TRBD2 agrees at 16 bases. The germline CDR1 and CDR2 sequences are SGDLS and YYNGEE. Germline trimming cut 4 bases from V and 5 bases from J; bases unmatched to any gene: 10. The CDR3 loop spans 18 amino acids. CDR3 DNA sequence: TGTGCCAGCAGCCCCCAGGGACTAGCGGGGGGGCAAAGAGATACGCAGTATTTT. It codes for CASSPQGLAGGQRDTQYF.

This rearrangement joins TRBV2 to TRBJ1-1, with unresolved D. Per the germline V gene, CDR1 is SNHLY and CDR2 is FYNNEI. This CDR3 comprises 11 residues. The V gene lost 5 bases and the J gene lost 5 bases, with 6 bases spanning the gap. CDR3 nucleotides: TGTGCCAGCAGTCCCGGGACTGAAGCTTTCTTT. It encodes CASSPGTEAFF. The entire variable domain, with the rest obtained from reference TRBV2 and TRBJ1-1, is as follows: EPEVTQTPSHQVTQMGQEVILRCVPISNHLYFYWYRQILGQKVEFLVSFYNNEISEKSEIFDDQFSVERPDGSNFTLKIRSTKLEDSAMYFCASSPGTEAFFGQGTRLTVV.

V usage is TRBV7-9 and J usage is TRBJ2-7, with D maybe TRBD1 (6 bases). CDR3 size: 17 residues. Germline loops: CDR1 SEHNR, CDR2 FQNEAQ (reference sequence). Trimming pared 5 bases from V and 0 bases from J, leaving 20 bases between. The CDR3: CASSPGRGGISSYEQYF. In DNA form, the CDR3 reads TGTGCCAGCAGCCCAGGCAGGGGCGGAATAAGCTCCTACGAGCAGTACTTC.

The chain uses TRBV6-5 and TRBJ2-1; possibly TRBD1 for D (5 bases). The CDR3 contains 15 residues. Germline CDR1 is MNHEY and CDR2 is SVGAGI. The V gene lost 2 bases and the J gene lost 0 bases, with 8 bases spanning the gap. In DNA form, the CDR3 reads TGTGCCAGCAGTTACCAGGGTTCCTCCTACAATGAGCAGTTCTTC. It translates to CASSYQGSSYNEQFF.

The chain joins TRBV4-3 to TRBJ1-2, with a possible D match to TRBD1 (5 bases). Trimming left V 3 bases short and J 4 bases short, with 18 bases between. The CDR3 loop spans 16 amino acids. The germline CDR1 and CDR2 sequences are LGHNA and YSLEER. The CDR3 nucleotides are TGCGCCAGCAGCCAGGCTAGTAGGGGCCGAGGCTATGGCTACACCTTC. It specifies CASSQASRGRGYGYTF.

V gene TRBV11-2 combines with J gene TRBJ2-3; 10 nucleotides align to TRBD2. Germline trimming cut 1 base from V and 4 bases from J; bases unmatched to any gene: 8. Per the germline V gene, CDR1 is SGHAT and CDR2 is FQNNGV. The CDR3 is 17 residues long. CDR3 in amino acids: CASSLVVAGGAADTQYF. The CDR3 coding sequence is TGTGCCAGCAGCTTAGTGGTAGCGGGGGGTGCGGCAGATACGCAGTATTTT.

The CDR3 DNA is TGTGCCAGCGAAAGTAGCTCCTATAATTCACCCCTCCACTTT. Protein product: CASESSSYNSPLHF. The chain has TRBV2 and TRBJ1-6; no firm D call. This CDR3 comprises 14 residues. V was clipped by 8 bases and J by 0 bases, with 8 bases between them. Germline lookup yields CDR1 SNHLY and CDR2 FYNNEI.

V is TRBV5-8 and J is TRBJ2-1, with D possibly matching TRBD2 (6 bases). CDR1 is SGHTS, CDR2 YDEGEE, per germline. Between the trimmed V and J ends, which lost 6 bases and 3 bases, there was a span of 10 bases. This CDR3 contains 13 residues. The CDR3, as DNA: TGTGCCAGCACCTCGGGAGTCTACAATGAGCAGTTCTTC. Translating gives CASTSGVYNEQFF.

The J gene is TRBJ1-1, the V gene TRBV9, with a weak D call TRBD1 (5 bases). V lost 10 bases to trimming and J lost 0 bases, with 19 bases between them. CDR1 is SGDLS and CDR2 is YYNGEE in the germline V gene. The CDR3 consists of 15 residues. The CDR3 reads CACHLWRGLNTEAFF. The CDR3 DNA reads TGTGCCTGCCACCTCTGGAGGGGACTGAACACTGAAGCTTTCTTT.

This clone was counted a single time. This rearrangement joins TRBV7-2 to TRBJ2-7; D gene unclear. The CDR3 sequence is 15 residues long. Germline CDR1 SGHTA, CDR2 FQGNSA. Between the trimmed V and J ends, which lost 1 base and 1 base, there was a span of 11 bases. This chain's CDR3 is CASSLGRTGSYEQYF. The CDR3 DNA follows: TGTGCCAGCAGCTTAGGTCGTACGGGTTCCTACGAGCAGTACTTC. The entire variable domain, with the rest obtained from reference TRBV7-2 and TRBJ2-7, is as follows: GAGVSQSPSNKVTEKGKDVELRCDPISGHTALYWYRQSLGQGLEFLIYFQGNSAPDKSGLPSDRFSAERTGGSVSTLTIQRTQQEDSAVYLCASSLGRTGSYEQYFGPGTRLTVT.

The table lists this clone with a count of one. The rearrangement joins TRBV25-1 to TRBJ2-7; D possibly corresponds to TRBD1 (5 bases). The germline CDR1 and CDR2 sequences are MGHDK and SYGVNS. Trimming shortened V by 1 base and J by 2 bases, and 9 bases separated the two germline ends. The CDR3 totals 14 residues. The CDR3 here is CASSESPGTYEQYF. For the CDR3, the DNA is TGTGCCAGCAGTGAATCCCCAGGGACCTACGAGCAGTACTTC.

DNA for the CDR3: TGTGCCAGCAGCCTGACAGGGGCGGAGTCGCGAGGCTACACCTTC. It codes for CASSLTGAESRGYTF. The genes are TRBV5-4 and TRBJ1-2, with 8 nucleotides matching TRBD1. CDR1 is SGHNT and CDR2 is YYREEE in the germline V gene (reference sequence). After removal of 4 bases from V and 8 bases from J, the junction contained 13 bases not matched to a gene. The CDR3 is 15 residues long.

The rearrangement links TRBV2 to TRBJ2-3, with 12 bases fitting TRBD2. CDR1 SNHLY and CDR2 FYNNEI come from the germline V gene. This CDR3 is 19 amino acids long. V was pared by 11 bases and J by 4 bases, with 22 bases of the junction left unmatched. Here the CDR3 DNA reads TGTGCCGCAGCCGGGGCTAGCGGGGGGGCCGCGGGGTTCGCAGATACGCAGTATTTT. Protein: CAAAGASGGAAGFADTQYF. The variable domain in full, with the rest retrieved from reference TRBV2 and TRBJ2-3, is EPEVTQTPSHQVTQMGQEVILRCVPISNHLYFYWYRQILGQKVEFLVSFYNNEISEKSEIFDDQFSVERPDGSNFTLKIRSTKLEDSAMYFCAAAGASGGAAGFADTQYFGPGTRLTVL.

The chain joins TRBV6-5 to TRBJ2-7, with 9 nucleotides matching TRBD1. V lost 4 bases, J lost 4 bases, and 8 bases stayed unmatched. The CDR3 contains 15 residues. Germline CDR1 is MNHEY and CDR2 is SVGAGI. CDR3 sequence: CASSSRTGVLYEQYF. CDR3 nucleotide sequence: TGTGCCAGCAGTTCCCGGACAGGGGTTCTGTACGAGCAGTACTTC.

The chain combines TRBV7-9 with TRBJ2-7; 7 nucleotides match TRBD1. Germline values: CDR1 SEHNR, CDR2 FQNEAQ (reference sequence). Unmatched junction bases numbered 5, after V lost 1 base and J lost 5 bases. The CDR3 covers 14 residues. The CDR3, as DNA: TGTGCCAGCAGCTTAGAAAGGGGGCGGGACGAGCAGTACTTC. It translates to CASSLERGRDEQYF.

This clone was detected only once. The chain employs TRBV14 and TRBJ2-2, with 8 bases identical to TRBD1. CDR3 size: 16 residues. Germline CDR1 is SGHDN and CDR2 is FVKESK. V lost 6 bases, J lost 4 bases, and 10 bases stayed unmatched. CDR3 nucleotides: TGTGCCAGCAGTCCTCGCAGGACAGGGCCCACCGGGGAGCTGTTTTTT. Translated: CASSPRRTGPTGELFF.